This T cell receptor beta chain comes out of a study of cytomegalovirus exposure and HLA in healthy donors. The germline V and J ends were trimmed by 6 bases and 2 bases, with 17 bases remaining between them. The V gene's germline CDR1 is MGHDK and CDR2 SYGVNS. The CDR3 has 15 residues. The PCR had 60 Vbeta and 13 Jbeta primers. The table came from immunoSEQ multiplex PCR; TCRdb's copy has only in-frame clones and leaves some out. The table lists about 150,000 clones, approximately 79% of them singletons. This sequence was found in a man aged 40-49 years in good health and CMV-seropositive. This chain connects TRBV25-1 to TRBJ2-7; D perhaps matches TRBD2 (6 bases). Sequences were obtained from PBMCs. The CDR3 nucleotides read TGTGCCAGCAGACCCCCTGGGACTTTTCCCTACGAGCAGTACTTC. This translates into CASRPPGTFPYEQYF.